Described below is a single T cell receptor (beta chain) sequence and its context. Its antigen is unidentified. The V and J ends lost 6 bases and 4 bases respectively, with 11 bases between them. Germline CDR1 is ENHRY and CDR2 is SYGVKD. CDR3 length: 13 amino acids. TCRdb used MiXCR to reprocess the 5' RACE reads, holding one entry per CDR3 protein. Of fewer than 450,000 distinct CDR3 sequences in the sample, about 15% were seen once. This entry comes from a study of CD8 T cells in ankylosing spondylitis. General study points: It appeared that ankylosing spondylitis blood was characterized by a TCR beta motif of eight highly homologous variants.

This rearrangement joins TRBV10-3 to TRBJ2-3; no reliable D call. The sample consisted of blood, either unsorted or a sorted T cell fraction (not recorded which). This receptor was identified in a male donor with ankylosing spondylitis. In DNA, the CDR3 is TGTGCCATCAGAGTCTCCTTAGCAGATACGCAGTATTTT. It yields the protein CAIRVSLADTQYF.